This T cell receptor (beta chain) is from a study of read filtering for tumor transcriptome and immune sequencing. Study as a whole: By R-ISS, stages I, II and III held 8, 16 and 7 patients.

This clonotype occurred many times. Molecular barcoded adaptors covering alpha/delta and beta/gamma chains were used on roughly 400 ng RNA. TCRdb re-called the reads with MiXCR, one entry per CDR3 protein. Of tens of thousands of distinct CDR3 sequences in the sample, roughly 20% are singletons; the top ten hold about a tenth. Sequenced input: a population of CD138-negative cells sorted from bone marrow. This TCR was sampled from a donor aged 40 or older with multiple myeloma.

The CDR3 loop reads CAGSGTGGTDTQYF. In nucleotides, the CDR3 is TGTGCCGGATCCGGGACAGGGGGCACAGATACGCAGTATTTT. This sequence joins TRBV2 and TRBJ2-3, with 10 bases matching TRBD1. There are 14 residues in the CDR3. Germline lookup yields CDR1 SNHLY and CDR2 FYNNEI. The V gene end was trimmed by 11 bases and the J gene end by 1 base; junction bases not matched to a gene: 6.